The clone carrying this T cell receptor (beta chain) was picked up many times. Looked up from germline, CDR1 is SEHNR and CDR2 is FQNEAQ (reference sequence). Trimming took 5 bases from V and 5 from J; bases not matched to a gene: 3. The CDR3 has 13 residues. The sample is drawn from a study of T-cell reconstitution after alpha-beta-depleted transplantation in children. Preparation of the TCRbeta library was carried out with unique molecular identifiers. TCRdb analysed the PCR reads with MiXCR anew, one entry per CDR3 protein. The sample yields 600,000 to 700,000 distinct CDR3 sequences, around a sixth seen once.

The receptor comes from a human donor who donated a stem cell graft to a child with acute myeloid leukemia. The chain links TRBV7-9 to TRBJ2-1; TRBD2 agrees at 7 bases. The material sequenced was PBMCs from the stem cell graft donor, taken from the stem cell graft. The CDR3 sequence: CASSLGTNNEQFF. DNA for the CDR3: TGTGCCAGCAGCCTCGGGACTAACAATGAGCAGTTCTTC.